The sequence of this TCR beta chain was determined in a study of cytomegalovirus exposure and HLA in healthy donors. Study results and limitations: Association of a missense DCLRE1C variant with TCR beta V- and J-gene trimming was reported in a later analysis.

With regard to this clone: Its antigen is currently unknown.

The germline gives CDR1 SEHNR, CDR2 FQNEAQ (reference sequence). Trimming cost V 1 base and J 4 bases, with 13 bases left between them. This CDR3 is built from 16 residues. PCR was performed using 60 Vbeta and 13 Jbeta primers. Sequencing used immunoSEQ multiplex PCR; TCRdb keeps in-frame clones, though not all of them. The table has 130,000 to 150,000 clones, around 79% seen once. The TCR sequence derives from a middle-aged man in good health and CMV-seropositive. The sample comprised PBMCs. This sequence joins TRBV7-9 and TRBJ1-4; no clear D gene. The CDR3 protein is CASSLVGGILNEKLFF. CDR3 DNA sequence: TGTGCCAGCAGCTTAGTTGGCGGAATACTTAATGAAAAACTGTTTTTT.